Included here is one TCR beta chain sequence, with context. Its antigen is unknown. Although they were nominally healthy when sampled, donors likely had unrecorded immune exposures. This PCR relied on a set of 60 Vbeta primers and 13 Jbeta primers. TCRdb's table, derived via immunoSEQ multiplex PCR, lists solely in-frame clones and lacks some. The sample yields more than 40,000 clones, approximately 81% seen once. The data are from a study of cytomegalovirus exposure and HLA in healthy donors. Broader study findings: According to an earlier analysis, most TCR beta V segments yielded productive rearrangements about 90% or about 30% of the time. Sequencing artifact likely explains a cluster of highly shared sequence variants.

This CDR3 contains 12 residues. Losses at the gene ends were 6 bases for V and 4 bases for J; bases not matched to a gene: 0. Germline V lookup: CDR1 MNHNS, CDR2 SASEGT. This sequence was found in a man aged 50-59 years in good health and CMV-seronegative. The rearrangement uses TRBV6-1 and TRBJ2-3; TRBD2 matches at 8 bases. Sequenced input: PBMCs. Here the CDR3 reads CASRLAADTQYF. The CDR3 nucleotides read TGTGCCAGCAGACTAGCGGCAGATACGCAGTATTTT.